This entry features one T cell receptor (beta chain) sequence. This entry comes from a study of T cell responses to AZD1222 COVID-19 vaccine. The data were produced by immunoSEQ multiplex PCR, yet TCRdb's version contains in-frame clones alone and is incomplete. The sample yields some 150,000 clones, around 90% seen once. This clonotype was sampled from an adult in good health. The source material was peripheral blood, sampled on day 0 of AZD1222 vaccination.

The CDR3 bases are TGTGCCAGCAGTCCCCAGGAGGGTTACGAGCAGTACTTC. Residues: CASSPQEGYEQYF. J is TRBJ2-7 and V is TRBV27; the D gene is possibly TRBD2 (6 bases). The CDR3 extends over 13 amino acids. Germline V gives CDR1 MNHEY, CDR2 SMNVEV (reference sequence). V dropped 5 bases and J dropped 4 bases, with 12 bases sitting between them.